The entry below describes one TCR beta chain. This specimen comes from a study of blood T cell repertoires in COVID-19. The assay was immunoSEQ multiplex PCR, and TCRdb's table has in-frame clones only and misses some. Of 210,000 or so clones in the sample, approximately 88% are singletons; the top ten hold approximately 7%. This CDR3 is built from 14 residues. Germline CDR1 and CDR2: SQVTM and ANQGSEA. V lost 3 bases to trimming and J lost 4 bases, with 15 bases between them. This TCR was sampled from a man aged 35 to 55 with acute or convalescent COVID-19. What was sequenced was peripheral blood. The V and J genes are TRBV29-1 and TRBJ2-5, with D possibly matching TRBD2 (6 bases). This CDR3 reads CSVDPRGSLETQYF. The CDR3 region has the DNA TGCAGCGTTGATCCCCGGGGGAGCCTAGAGACCCAGTACTTC.